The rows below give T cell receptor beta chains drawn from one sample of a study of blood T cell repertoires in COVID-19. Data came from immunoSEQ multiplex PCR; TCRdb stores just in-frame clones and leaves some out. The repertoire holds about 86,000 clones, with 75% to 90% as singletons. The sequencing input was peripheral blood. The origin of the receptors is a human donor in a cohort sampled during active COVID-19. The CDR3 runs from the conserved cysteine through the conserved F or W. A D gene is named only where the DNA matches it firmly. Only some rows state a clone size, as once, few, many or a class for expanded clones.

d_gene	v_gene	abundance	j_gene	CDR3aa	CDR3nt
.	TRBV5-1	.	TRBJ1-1	CASSQDGGVDTEAFF	TGCGCCAGCAGCCAAGACGGAGGGGTTGACACTGAAGCTTTCTTT
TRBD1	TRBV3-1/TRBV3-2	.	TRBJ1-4	CASSRFGAGGRSGTNEKLFF	TGTGCCAGCAGCCGATTCGGAGCAGGGGGGCGATCGGGAACTAATGAAAAACTGTTTTTT
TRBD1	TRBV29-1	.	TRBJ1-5	CSVGQGEQPQHF	TGCAGCGTTGGACAGGGAGAGCAGCCCCAGCATTTT
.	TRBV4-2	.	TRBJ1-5	CASSQVAFGSNQPQHF	TGTGCCAGCAGCCAAGTAGCGTTTGGTAGCAATCAGCCCCAGCATTTT
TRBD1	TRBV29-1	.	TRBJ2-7	CSATGTGLYEQYF	TGCAGCGCCACCGGGACAGGGCTCTACGAGCAGTACTTC
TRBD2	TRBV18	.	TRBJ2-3	CASSQRGRLPGTDTQYF	TGTGCCAGCTCACAACGCGGGAGGCTCCCAGGGACAGATACGCAGTATTTT
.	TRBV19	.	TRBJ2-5	CASSKMSVQGRETQYF	TGTGCCAGTAGTAAGATGTCAGTCCAGGGGCGGGAGACCCAGTACTTC
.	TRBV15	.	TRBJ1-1	CATSREDRSVEAFF	TGTGCCACCAGCAGAGAAGACAGGAGTGTAGAAGCTTTCTTT
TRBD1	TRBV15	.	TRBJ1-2	CATSRGQNYGYTF	TGTGCCACCAGCCGGGGACAGAACTATGGCTACACCTTC
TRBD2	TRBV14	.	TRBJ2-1	CASSHKPWRGLLSYNEQFF	TGTGCCAGCAGCCATAAACCGTGGAGGGGACTACTCTCCTACAATGAGCAGTTCTTC
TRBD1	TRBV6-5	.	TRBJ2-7	CASGPGQGNEQYF	TGTGCCAGCGGACCGGGACAGGGGAACGAGCAGTACTTC
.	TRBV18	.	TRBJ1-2	CASSPILGEEYGYTF	TGTGCCAGCTCACCAATATTAGGGGAGGAGTATGGCTACACCTTC
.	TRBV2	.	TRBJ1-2	CASRERTAAFSGYTF	TGTGCCAGCAGAGAACGGACAGCGGCTTTTTCTGGCTACACCTTC
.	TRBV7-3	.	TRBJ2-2	CASSSFPATVTGELFF	TGTGCCAGCAGCTCCTTCCCCGCGACTGTCACCGGGGAGCTGTTTTTT
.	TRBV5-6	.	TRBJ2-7	CASSFNRHSYEQYF	TGTGCCAGCAGCTTCAACAGGCACTCCTACGAGCAGTACTTC
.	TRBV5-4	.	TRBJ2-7	CASSLGGGLAYEQYF	TGTGCCAGCAGCTTGGGGGGCGGTTTGGCTTACGAGCAGTACTTC
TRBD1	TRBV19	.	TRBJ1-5	CASSIVQGQGQPQHF	TGTGCCAGTAGTATAGTACAGGGGCAGGGACAGCCCCAGCATTTT
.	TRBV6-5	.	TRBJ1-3	CASRRQDFGNTIYF	TGTGCCAGCAGGAGACAGGATTTCGGAAACACCATATATTTT
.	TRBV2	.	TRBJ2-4	CASSRSVQYF	TGTGCCAGCAGTAGAAGCGTTCAGTACTTC
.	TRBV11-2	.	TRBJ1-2	CASSPQGLGYTF	TGTGCCAGCAGCCCCCAGGGGCTTGGCTACACCTTC
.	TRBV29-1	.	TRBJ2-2	CSVLRGVVGLNGGELFF	TGCAGCGTCCTCCGGGGAGTCGTGGGCCTCAATGGCGGGGAGCTGTTTTTT
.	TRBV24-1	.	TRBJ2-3	CATSDLGGDTQYF	TGTGCCACCAGTGACCTAGGAGGAGATACGCAGTATTTT
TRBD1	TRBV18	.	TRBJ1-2	CASSPDRGYGYTF	TGTGCCAGCTCACCCGACAGGGGGTATGGCTACACCTTC
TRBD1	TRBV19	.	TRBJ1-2	CASSGQATNYGYTF	TGTGCCAGTAGCGGACAGGCTACTAACTATGGCTACACCTTC
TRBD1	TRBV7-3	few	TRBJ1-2	CASSVLRDRGLYGYTF	TGTGCCAGCAGCGTATTACGGGACAGGGGGCTCTATGGCTACACCTTC
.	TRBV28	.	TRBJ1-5	CASSTGMGQPQHF	TGTGCCAGCAGTACAGGGATGGGTCAGCCCCAGCATTTT
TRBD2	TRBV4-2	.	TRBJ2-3	CVSSQESLAGEPTDTQYF	TGTGTCAGCAGCCAAGAGTCACTAGCGGGAGAACCCACAGATACGCAGTATTTT
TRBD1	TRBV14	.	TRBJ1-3	CASRSSGGSGNTIYF	TGTGCCAGCAGGAGCTCAGGGGGGTCCGGAAACACCATATATTTT
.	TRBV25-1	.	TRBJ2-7	CASSETDTYEQYF	TGTGCCAGCAGTGAAACAGATACCTACGAGCAGTACTTC
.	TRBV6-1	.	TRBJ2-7	CASIEPLARLSYEQYF	TGTGCCAGCATTGAGCCTCTAGCGCGCCTCTCCTACGAGCAGTACTTC
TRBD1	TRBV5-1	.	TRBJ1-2	CASSPGQPNGYTF	TGCGCCAGCAGCCCGGGACAGCCAAATGGCTACACCTTC
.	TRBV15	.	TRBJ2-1	CATSRDLQGGEQFF	TGTGCCACCAGCAGAGATTTACAGGGTGGTGAGCAGTTCTTC
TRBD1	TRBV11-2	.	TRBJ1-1	CASSLDQSQRGLATEAFF	TGTGCCAGCAGCTTAGATCAAAGTCAAAGGGGGCTGGCCACTGAAGCTTTCTTT
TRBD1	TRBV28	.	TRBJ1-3	CASSPVDRVGNTIYF	TGTGCCAGCAGTCCGGTGGACAGGGTTGGAAACACCATATATTTT
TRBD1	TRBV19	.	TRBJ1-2	CAAVLAGGGGYTF	TGTGCCGCTGTTTTAGCAGGGGGCGGAGGCTACACCTTC
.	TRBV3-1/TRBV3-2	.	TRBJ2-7	CASSLPTTGDEQYF	TGTGCCAGCAGCCTACCTACGACGGGAGACGAGCAGTACTTC
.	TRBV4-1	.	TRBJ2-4	CASSQGQGLAKNIQYF	TGCGCCAGCAGCCAAGGCCAGGGGCTAGCCAAAAACATTCAGTACTTC
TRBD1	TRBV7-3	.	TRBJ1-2	CASGFRQGAGYTF	TGTGCCAGCGGCTTCAGACAGGGGGCGGGCTACACCTTC
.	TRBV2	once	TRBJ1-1	CASRYGGGMNTEAFF	TGTGCCAGCAGATACGGGGGGGGGATGAACACTGAAGCTTTCTTT
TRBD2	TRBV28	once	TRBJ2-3	CASSPPTITSGWTDTQYF	TGTGCCAGCAGTCCGCCTACCATCACTAGCGGGTGGACAGATACGCAGTATTTT
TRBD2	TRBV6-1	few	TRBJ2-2	CASSEKRGLGDTGELFF	TGTGCCAGCAGTGAAAAAAGGGGACTAGGGGACACCGGGGAGCTGTTTTTT
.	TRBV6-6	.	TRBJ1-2	CASTGSNSVSYGYTF	TGTGCCAGCACCGGGTCGAATTCTGTTAGCTATGGCTACACCTTC
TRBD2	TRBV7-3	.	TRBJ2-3	CASSLTGGPGTDTQYF	TGTGCCAGCAGCTTAACGGGAGGGCCTGGCACAGATACGCAGTATTTT
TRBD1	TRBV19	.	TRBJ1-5	CASSRDSTNQPQHF	TGTGCCAGTAGTCGGGACAGCACTAATCAGCCCCAGCATTTT